This T cell receptor beta chain was sequenced during a study of T cells in Graves' hyperthyroidism and ophthalmopathy. Study-wide findings and caveats: Ophthalmopathy was identified by the model a median approximately 6.9 months ahead of onset.

Absent ophthalmopathy progression within 18 months defined stable Graves' hyperthyroidism. Patients aged 18 to 65 had newly diagnosed hyperthyroidism of under 2 months' duration. The study left out patients who had uncontrolled infection, other autoimmune disease, pregnancy or lactation. This clonotype was seen many times. Its antigen is undetermined. TCR beta CDR3 regions were amplified from RNA. The primer set for the first-round RT-PCR of the TCR CDR3 was HTBI. TCRdb redid the calling of the multiplex PCR reads with MiXCR, one entry per CDR3 protein. The table records roughly 420,000 distinct CDR3 sequences, about 15% of them present only once. The CDR3 has 14 residues. Germline V gene lookup returns CDR1 MNHNS and CDR2 SASEGT. V shed 5 bases and J 3 bases; nucleotides not matched to a gene: 4.

This sequence was found in a woman aged 18 to 35 with Graves' hyperthyroidism. V and J are TRBV6-1 and TRBJ1-5; TRBD1 aligns across 7 bases. Sequenced material: blood. The CDR3 DNA is TGTGCCAGCAGTCAAGGGGGCCACAATCAGCCCCAGCATTTT. It encodes CASSQGGHNQPQHF.